One sample yielded the 9 T cell receptor beta chains listed below, sequenced in a study of blood T cell repertoires in COVID-19. Profiled with immunoSEQ multiplex PCR; TCRdb holds only in-frame clones, not every one. The table includes approximately 280,000 clones, about nine tenths detected once. The sample taken for sequencing was PBMCs or T cells enriched from blood (not recorded which). The receptors were gathered from a woman in her fifties or sixties who had recovered from COVID-19.

The rearrangement links TRBV21-1 to TRBJ2-5; TRBD1 is the table's D call and was not checked against the DNA. TRBV21-1 is labeled a pseudogene. This CDR3 has 15 amino acids. The CDR3 sequence is CASSKSRHPPETQYF. The CDR3 DNA reads TGTGCCAGCAGCAAAAGTCGACACCCCCCAGAGACCCAGTACTTC.

In this sample, this clone turned up a few times. The sample has other DNA sequences that encode this CDR3 too. V usage is TRBV18 and J usage is TRBJ1-6; 7 bases match TRBD1. CDR3 length equals 14 residues. V gave up 3 bases and J gave up 5 bases; unmatched junction bases: 1. In germline, CDR1 is KGHSH, CDR2 LQKENI. The CDR3 loop is CASSPTGDNSPLHF. The CDR3 region has the DNA TGTGCCAGCTCACCTACAGGGGATAATTCACCCCTCCACTTT.

The CDR3 spells CASSLEAGEQYF. Written as DNA, the CDR3 is TGTGCCAGCAGCTTAGAGGCGGGCGAGCAGTACTTC. The chain carries TRBV7-9 and TRBJ2-7; tentatively, D is TRBD2 (5 bases). Trimming left V 1 base short and J 6 bases short, with 7 bases between. This CDR3 region has 12 residues. Germline V gene sequence: CDR1 SEHNR, CDR2 FQNEAQ (reference sequence).

CDR3 loop: CSASPGRQPQHF. The CDR3 bases are TGCAGTGCTAGTCCAGGGCGGCAGCCCCAGCATTTT. This chain links TRBV20-1 with TRBJ1-5; the D gene is possibly TRBD1 (5 bases). This CDR3 is built from 12 residues. V was cut by 3 bases and J by 7 bases, with 10 bases left in between. The germline V gene has CDR1 DFQATT and CDR2 SNEGSKA (reference sequence).

The chain uses TRBV2 and TRBJ2-2; unclear D gene. Germline CDR1 is SNHLY and CDR2 is FYNNEI. The CDR3 has 15 amino acids. Trimming pared 2 bases from V and 3 bases from J, leaving 10 bases between. The CDR3: CASSEYSSHTGELFF. The CDR3 DNA is TGTGCCAGCAGTGAATATAGTTCTCACACCGGGGAGCTGTTTTTT.

The count of this clone is one. V and J are TRBV2 and TRBJ1-2; D is undetermined. The CDR3 spans 13 residues. V was clipped by 4 bases and J by 3 bases, with 9 bases between them. CDR1 and CDR2 from the germline V gene are SNHLY and FYNNEI. CDR3 loop: CASSVADYYGYTF. CDR3 bases: TGTGCCAGCAGTGTTGCGGACTACTATGGCTACACCTTC.

Only one count was recorded for this clone. CDR3 protein: CASSMGTGIIHLDTQYF. Here the CDR3 DNA reads TGTGCCAGTAGTATGGGGACAGGGATCATACATTTAGATACGCAGTATTTT. The chain is built from TRBV19 and TRBJ2-3, with 9 bases fitting TRBD1. CDR3 length equals 17 residues. V lost 3 bases to trimming and J lost 5 bases; unmatched junction nucleotides: 12. Germline CDR1 LNHDA, CDR2 SQIVND (reference sequence).

This clone appeared a single time. This chain uses TRBV27 with TRBJ1-2; D is unresolved. The V gene lost 6 bases and the J gene lost 8 bases, with 10 bases spanning the gap. Germline CDR1 is MNHEY and CDR2 is SMNVEV (reference sequence). The CDR3 is made up of 11 amino acids. This CDR3 is CASSPGWGYTF. DNA for the CDR3: TGTGCCAGCAGCCCCGGTTGGGGCTACACCTTC.

This chain joins TRBV5-1 and TRBJ2-5; 13 bases line up with TRBD2. With V trimmed by 2 bases and J by 6 bases, 10 bases remained unmatched. CDR1 SGHRS and CDR2 YFSETQ come from the germline V gene. This CDR3 has 17 residues. CDR3: CASSLGTSGRALKTQYF. The CDR3 coding sequence is TGCGCCAGCAGCTTAGGAACTAGCGGGAGGGCTCTCAAGACCCAGTACTTC.